This note documents a single T cell receptor beta chain sequence. Antigen: not known. The sample belongs to a study of shared clonotypes between healthy human individuals. General study results and limits: About 4.5% of naive CD4 clonotypes were common to a few donors. The study found lower generation probabilities in non-shared clonotypes than in those shared by all four donors.

Investigators spread the genomic DNA of each subset evenly over several immunoSEQ plates. Source study methods: ImmunoSEQ junction-only sequences lacked quality scores, so their filtering differed. Only in-frame clones appear in the TCRdb table, and some are missing; sequencing was by immunoSEQ multiplex PCR. Clone size and V and J calls were adopted from that table, with D and trimming inferred from the DNA. The repertoire holds 2,500,000 or so clones, with over 85% as singletons. This clonotype was obtained from a man younger than 35 in good health. Some clones in this sample may be carry-over from other donors' samples. Specimen: naive CD4+ T cells from PBMCs. Subset specified: CD45RA+ positively selected.

The CDR3 DNA is TGTGCCAGCCGCGGAGGAGGGGCCGGACAGCCCCAGCATTTT. Its protein product is CASRGGGAGQPQHF. The genes are TRBV25-1 and TRBJ1-5, with D perhaps matching TRBD1 (5 bases). Per the germline V gene, CDR1 is MGHDK and CDR2 is SYGVNS. Trimming cost V 8 bases and J 7 bases, with 18 bases left between them. The CDR3 totals 14 residues.